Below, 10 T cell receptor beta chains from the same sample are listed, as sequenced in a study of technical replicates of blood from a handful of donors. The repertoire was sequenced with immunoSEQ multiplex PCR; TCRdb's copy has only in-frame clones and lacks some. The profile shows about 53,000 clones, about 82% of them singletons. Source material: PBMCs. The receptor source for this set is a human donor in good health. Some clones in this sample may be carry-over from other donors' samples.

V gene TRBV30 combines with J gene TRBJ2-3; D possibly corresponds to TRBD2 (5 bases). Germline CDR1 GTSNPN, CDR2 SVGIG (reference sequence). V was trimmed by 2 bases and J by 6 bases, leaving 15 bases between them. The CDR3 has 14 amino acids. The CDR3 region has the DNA TGTGCCTGGAGTTTAGGCGGGTTAAGGGATACGCAGTATTTT. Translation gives CAWSLGGLRDTQYF.

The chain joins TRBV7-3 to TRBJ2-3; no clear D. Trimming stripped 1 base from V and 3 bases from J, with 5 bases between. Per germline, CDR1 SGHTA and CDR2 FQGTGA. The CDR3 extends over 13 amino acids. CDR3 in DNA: TGTGCCAGCAGCTTAAGGCCAACAGATACGCAGTATTTT. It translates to CASSLRPTDTQYF.

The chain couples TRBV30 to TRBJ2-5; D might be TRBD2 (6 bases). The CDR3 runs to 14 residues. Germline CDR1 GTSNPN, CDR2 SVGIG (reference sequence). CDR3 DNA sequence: TGTGCATCCGGGGGACGGACTATCCAAGAGACCCAGTACTTC. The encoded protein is CASGGRTIQETQYF.

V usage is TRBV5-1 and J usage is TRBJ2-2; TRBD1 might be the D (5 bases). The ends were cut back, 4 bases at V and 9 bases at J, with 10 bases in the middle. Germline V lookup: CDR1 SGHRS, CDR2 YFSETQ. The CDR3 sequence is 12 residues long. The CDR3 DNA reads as TGCGCCAGCAGCAAGCAGGGCAGGGAGCTGTTTTTT. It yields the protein CASSKQGRELFF.

As DNA, the CDR3 is TGTGCCAGCTCACCACTTGGGGGCACCGCTCAGCCCCAGCATTTT. Amino acid sequence: CASSPLGGTAQPQHF. The chain recombines TRBV18 with TRBJ1-5; maybe TRBD1 (6 bases). Between the trimmed V and J ends, which lost 1 base and 6 bases, there was a span of 13 bases. The CDR3 covers 15 residues. CDR1 and CDR2 (germline): KGHSH, LQKENI.

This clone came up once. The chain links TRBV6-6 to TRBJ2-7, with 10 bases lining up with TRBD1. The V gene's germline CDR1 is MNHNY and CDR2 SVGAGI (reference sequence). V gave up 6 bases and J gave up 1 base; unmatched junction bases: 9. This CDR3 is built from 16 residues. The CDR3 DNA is TGTGCCAGCAGGCGCCAGGGACAGGGGATATCCTACGAGCAGTACTTC. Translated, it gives CASRRQGQGISYEQYF.

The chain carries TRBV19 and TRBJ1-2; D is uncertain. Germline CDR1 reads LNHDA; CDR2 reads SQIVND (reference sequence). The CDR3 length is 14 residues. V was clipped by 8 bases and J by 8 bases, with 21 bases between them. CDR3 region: CASSMGEGQRGYTF. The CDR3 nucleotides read TGTGCCAGTTCAATGGGAGAAGGCCAGCGGGGCTACACCTTC.

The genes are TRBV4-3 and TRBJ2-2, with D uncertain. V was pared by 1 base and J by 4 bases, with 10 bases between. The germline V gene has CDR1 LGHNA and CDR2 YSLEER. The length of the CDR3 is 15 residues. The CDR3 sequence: CASSQGQVTTGELFF. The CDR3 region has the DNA TGCGCCAGCAGCCAAGGTCAGGTTACCACCGGGGAGCTGTTTTTT.

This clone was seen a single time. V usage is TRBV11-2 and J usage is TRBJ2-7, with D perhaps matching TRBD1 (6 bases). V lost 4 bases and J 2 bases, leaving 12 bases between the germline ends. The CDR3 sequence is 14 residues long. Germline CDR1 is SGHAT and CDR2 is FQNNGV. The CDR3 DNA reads TGTGCCAGCAGCTCCGGACAGAGGGCCTACGAGCAGTACTTC. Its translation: CASSSGQRAYEQYF.

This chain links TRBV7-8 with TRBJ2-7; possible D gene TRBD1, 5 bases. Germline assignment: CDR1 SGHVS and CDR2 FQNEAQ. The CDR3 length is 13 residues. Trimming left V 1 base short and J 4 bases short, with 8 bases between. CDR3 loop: CASSLVRQYEQYF. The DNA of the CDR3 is TGTGCCAGCAGCTTAGTGAGACAGTACGAGCAGTACTTC.